The present TCR beta chain was sequenced within a study of blood T cell repertoires in COVID-19 (dated by TCRdb to about 2020). As for the study more broadly: Collaborator samples came from the United States, Italy and Spain and covered acute and convalescent phases of COVID-19. The prospective study material was composed of cDNA or gDNA derived from T cells, B-cell-depleted T cells, or PBMCs. Subjects who had been exposed to COVID-19, were actively infected with it, or had recovered from it provided the deeply sampled blood TCRbeta repertoires that made up the dataset. A freely available public database, intended as a resource for researchers studying the immune response to SARS-CoV-2, is where the repertoires were released. Samples came from the ongoing ImmuneRACE study (first 160 participants) plus 1,254 subjects from 6 global collaborators. Nearly every sample came with metadata listing a de-identified subject ID, COVID-19 status, age in years and sex. Where available, HLA class I and class II types were taken from metadata supplied by the sample provider and were not determined by assay-based typing. What the work shows at the level of the full study, not this receptor alone: The quantity of clinical and demographic metadata differed by source and by participant and was supplied without curation.

The immunoSEQ Assay, a bias-controlled multiplex PCR, was used to amplify TCRbeta CDR3 regions from genomic DNA. Concerning the study's data processing: Within the assay, amplification of reference gene primers was used to estimate how many nucleated cells each sample contained. To quantify the absolute abundance of each unique TCRbeta CDR3 rearrangement, sequence reads were collapsed and filtered. For each sample, productive Simpson clonality was calculated as the square root of Simpson's diversity index over productive rearrangements. Not all clones reach the TCRdb copy of this immuneACCESS table, which keeps in-frame sequences only. Checked studies attribute under half of the gap to unresolved V genes and leave the rest unexplained. That table furnishes V, J and clone size, whereas the DNA furnished D and trimming. This sample lists about 110,000 clones; approximately 80% were detected once. Jointly, the top ten make up 20% to 25% of the sample.

Trimming at the junction amounts to 6 bases on V and 5 bases on J, and the germline ends lie 19 bases apart. Taken from cysteine to phenylalanine, the CDR3 has 15 residues. CDR3 DNA is the only sequence kept; it has 45 bases, read in frame from the first base. CDR1 and CDR2 are drawn from the germline V gene: SNHLY, FYNNEI. In the case of this clone: No antigen is known for it. There are no base qualities to consult, and no much larger clone falls within one base.

Each collaborating institution followed its own protocols to collect whole blood in K2EDTA tubes. For TCRbeta analysis, collaborator samples were shipped as frozen whole blood, as isolated PBMCs, or as DNA extracted from either sample type. This receptor chain uses TRBV2 and TRBJ1-1; there is no confident call for the D gene. Sequences were obtained from peripheral blood. The TCR sequence derives from a man aged 70-80 years with active or convalescent COVID-19. The sequenced DNA is TGTGCCAGCAGGCGGGCACTCCCGAGGGTGACTGAAGCTTTCTTT. It specifies CASRRALPRVTEAFF.